Described below is a single T cell receptor beta chain sequence and its context. What it binds is unknown. These data are taken from a study of CD8 T cells in ankylosing spondylitis. Study conclusions and caveats: Characteristic, it appeared, of ankylosing spondylitis blood was a TCR beta motif of fewer than 10 highly homologous variants. Clones linked to the disease showed a CD8+ phenotype. They occurred at relatively low frequencies in peripheral blood.

TCRdb analysed the 5' RACE reads with MiXCR anew, one entry per CDR3 protein. The profile shows 350,000 to 550,000 distinct CDR3 sequences, 20% to 30% of them singletons. Per the germline V gene, CDR1 is LGHNA and CDR2 is YNFKEQ. Trimming stripped 0 bases from V and 8 bases from J, with 13 bases between. The CDR3 contains 15 residues. The chain employs TRBV4-2 and TRBJ1-4; D is possibly TRBD1 (5 bases). The TCR originated in a male donor with ankylosing spondylitis. Input material: blood, either unsorted or a sorted T cell fraction (not recorded which). The CDR3 reads CASSQDRAGNEKLFF. CDR3 DNA: TGTGCCAGCAGCCAAGATCGGGCAGGGAACGAAAAACTGTTTTTT.